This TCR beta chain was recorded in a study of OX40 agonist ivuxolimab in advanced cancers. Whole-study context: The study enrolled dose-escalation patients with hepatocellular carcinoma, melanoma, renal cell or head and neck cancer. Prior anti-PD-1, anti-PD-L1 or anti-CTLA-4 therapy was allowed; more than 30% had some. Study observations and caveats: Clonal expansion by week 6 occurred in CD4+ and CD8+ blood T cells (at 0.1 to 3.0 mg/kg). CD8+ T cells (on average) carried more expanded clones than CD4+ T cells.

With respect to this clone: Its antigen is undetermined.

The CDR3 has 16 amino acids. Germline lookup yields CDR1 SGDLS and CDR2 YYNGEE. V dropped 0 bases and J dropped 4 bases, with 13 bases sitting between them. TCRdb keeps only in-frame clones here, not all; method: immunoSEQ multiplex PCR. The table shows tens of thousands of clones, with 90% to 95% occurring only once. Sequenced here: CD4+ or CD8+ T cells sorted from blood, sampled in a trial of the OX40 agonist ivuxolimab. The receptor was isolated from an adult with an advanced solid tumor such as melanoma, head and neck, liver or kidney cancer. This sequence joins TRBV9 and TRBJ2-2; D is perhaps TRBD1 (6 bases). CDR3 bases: TGTGCCAGCAGCGTAGAGGCAGGGGCGACCACCGGGGAGCTGTTTTTT. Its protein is CASSVEAGATTGELFF. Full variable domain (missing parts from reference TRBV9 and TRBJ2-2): DSGVTQTPKHLITATGQRVTLRCSPRSGDLSVYWYQQSLDQGLQFLIQYYNGEERAKGNILERFSAQQFPDLHSELNLSSLELGDSALYFCASSVEAGATTGELFFGEGSRLTVL.